This T cell receptor beta chain originates from a study of human T cells and chemical hapten exposure. Whole-study context: Application of 0.01% DPC to the upper back was done by patch test, with a reading at 6 days. The study enrolled mostly female patients with alopecia areata, totalis or universalis.

Time point of the sample: patch test 1, 2 weeks after DPC sensitization. Treatment: therapeutic diphenylcyclopropenone sensitization with weekly scalp DPC. The template was total RNA from unfractionated whole blood. This CDR3 has 14 residues. Germline V lookup: CDR1 DFQATT, CDR2 SNEGSKA (reference sequence). Between the trimmed V and J ends, which lost 3 bases and 7 bases, there was a span of 13 bases. Each CDR3 protein gets one entry after TCRdb re-called the RACE reads with MiXCR. The sample records about 360,000 distinct CDR3 sequences, roughly 4.8% being singletons. Whole-study results and caveats: Those TCRs sitting above 1 in 1000 frequency stayed the same with DPC sensitization.

This clonotype has just a few counts. Its specificity is unknown. This TCR was recovered from a woman in her fifties or sixties with alopecia areata. Some clones in this sample may be carry-over from other donors' samples. The sequenced sample was whole blood, obtained in connection with sensitization to the hapten diphenylcyclopropenone (DPC). The genes are TRBV20-1 and TRBJ1-6; D is perhaps TRBD1 (6 bases). CDR3 in DNA: TGCAGTGCTAGTTTTGGGGGGCTGAATTCACCCCTCCACTTT. Its translation: CSASFGGLNSPLHF.